This is a list of T cell receptor beta chains from one sample in a study of a mutant IDH1 vaccine in newly diagnosed glioma. The antigens of these receptors remain unknown. The repertoire was sequenced with immunoSEQ multiplex PCR; TCRdb's copy has only in-frame clones and lacks some. Of just over 65,000 clones detected, 84% appear once; the ten largest clones hold roughly 15%. The sample was PBMCs, taken from a glioma patient whose treatment included an IDH1 peptide vaccine. Every receptor here comes from a man aged 18 to 35 with glioma. Each CDR3 is given with its conserved first and last residue. D genes are given only for firm matches. Expanded clones are given a class, and other clones once, few, many or no size at all.

V: TRBV28; J: TRBJ2-5; size: .; D: .; DNA: TGTGCCAGCAGCCCCCCTGGAGTTGAGACCCAGTACTTC; CDR3: CASSPPGVETQYF
V: TRBV5-6; J: TRBJ1-1; size: .; D: .; DNA: TGTGCCAGCAGCTGGGGATTCGGTAACCTGAACACTGAAGCTTTCTTT; CDR3: CASSWGFGNLNTEAFF
V: TRBV7-6; J: TRBJ2-5; size: .; D: .; DNA: TGTGCCAGCAGCTTTCGGACTATTTCAGAGACCCAGTACTTC; CDR3: CASSFRTISETQYF
V: TRBV2; J: TRBJ2-1; size: .; D: TRBD2; DNA: TGTGCCAGCAGTGAAGAGCGGGGTCGGTACAATGAGCAGTTCTTC; CDR3: CASSEERGRYNEQFF
V: TRBV4-1; J: TRBJ1-2; size: .; D: .; DNA: TGCGCCAGCAGCCAGAGCTCCCGCTATGGCTACACCTTC; CDR3: CASSQSSRYGYTF
V: TRBV28; J: TRBJ2-2; size: .; D: .; DNA: TGTGCCTCTACAGGGGGGGCGAACACCGGGGAGCTGTTTTTT; CDR3: CASTGGANTGELFF
V: TRBV19; J: TRBJ1-6; size: .; D: TRBD1; DNA: TGTGCCAGTAGTTGGGGACAGGCCGGTTGGCCCCTCCACTTT; CDR3: CASSWGQAGWPLHF
V: TRBV6-5; J: TRBJ1-6; size: .; D: .; DNA: TGTGCCAGCCATACGGGGGCAGGGTCACCCCTCCACTTT; CDR3: CASHTGAGSPLHF
V: TRBV10-3; J: TRBJ1-5; size: .; D: .; DNA: TGTGCCATCAGTGTAGACCGAGATCAGCCCCAGCATTTT; CDR3: CAISVDRDQPQHF
V: TRBV19; J: TRBJ1-3; size: .; D: .; DNA: TGTGCCAGTAGTGACCGAGACTCTGGAAACACCATATATTTT; CDR3: CASSDRDSGNTIYF
V: TRBV29-1; J: TRBJ1-4; size: few; D: TRBD1; DNA: TGCAGCGGCACACAGGGGGTTGGTGAAAAACTGTTTTTT; CDR3: CSGTQGVGEKLFF
V: TRBV5-1; J: TRBJ1-1; size: few; D: .; DNA: TGCGCCAGCAGCTTGGTGCGTAGGAGGAACACTGAAGCTTTCTTT; CDR3: CASSLVRRRNTEAFF
V: TRBV6-5; J: TRBJ1-5; size: .; D: TRBD1; DNA: TGTGCCAGCAGTTACTCGAGGACAGGGCGGCAGCCCCAGCATTTT; CDR3: CASSYSRTGRQPQHF
V: TRBV7-2; J: TRBJ2-1; size: .; D: TRBD2; DNA: TGTGCCAGCAGCTTAGGGGACTACCCTAATGAGCAGTTCTTC; CDR3: CASSLGDYPNEQFF
V: TRBV4-3; J: TRBJ2-6; size: .; D: .; DNA: TGCGCCAGCAGCCAAGACCATTCTGGGGCCAACGTCCTGACTTTC; CDR3: CASSQDHSGANVLTF
V: TRBV28; J: TRBJ2-7; size: .; D: TRBD1; DNA: TGTGCCAGCAGTTTAGGGACAGGCCGGGATCCGTACTTC; CDR3: CASSLGTGRDPYF
V: TRBV10-3; J: TRBJ2-1; size: .; D: .; DNA: TGTGCCATCTACGGGGGCGAATCCAATGAGCAGTTCTTC; CDR3: CAIYGGESNEQFF
V: TRBV7-9; J: TRBJ1-2; size: .; D: .; DNA: TGTGCCAGCAGCTCCCTGGACCGGAGTCGCTACACCTTC; CDR3: CASSSLDRSRYTF
V: TRBV5-6; J: TRBJ2-7; size: once; D: .; DNA: TGTGCCAGCAGCTGGGGACACACGGAACCCTACGAGCAGTACTTC; CDR3: CASSWGHTEPYEQYF
V: TRBV30; J: TRBJ1-3; size: .; D: .; DNA: TGTGCCTGGAGTACTCGGACGGGGAGGGGAAACACCATATATTTT; CDR3: CAWSTRTGRGNTIYF
V: TRBV7-6; J: TRBJ2-1; size: .; D: TRBD2; DNA: TGTGCCAGCACCCCACTAGCGGGGGGGCTTGAGCAGTTCTTC; CDR3: CASTPLAGGLEQFF
V: TRBV2; J: TRBJ1-1; size: .; D: .; DNA: TGTGCCAGGGACGGGGTTAACACTGAAGCTTTCTTT; CDR3: CARDGVNTEAFF
V: TRBV30; J: TRBJ1-1; size: .; D: .; DNA: TGTGCCTGGAGTGGAAATCACAGGAACACTGAAGCTTTCTTT; CDR3: CAWSGNHRNTEAFF
V: TRBV4-1; J: TRBJ2-7; size: .; D: TRBD1; DNA: TGCGCCAGCAGCCTCTCCGGGACAGACTCCTACGAGCAGTACTTC; CDR3: CASSLSGTDSYEQYF
V: TRBV7-2; J: TRBJ1-5; size: once; D: .; DNA: TGTGCCAGCAGCACAGGGCTTGATCAGCCCCAGCATTTT; CDR3: CASSTGLDQPQHF
V: TRBV7-6; J: TRBJ1-2; size: .; D: TRBD1; DNA: TGTGCCAGCAGCTTCCCGCGACAGGGGTCAATAGGGGTTAAAGGCTACACCTTC; CDR3: CASSFPRQGSIGVKGYTF
V: TRBV29-1; J: TRBJ1-2; size: .; D: .; DNA: TGCAGCGTTGAAACGGTTTTACAGGTGAACTATGGCTACACCTTC; CDR3: CSVETVLQVNYGYTF
V: TRBV19; J: TRBJ1-5; size: .; D: .; DNA: TGTGCCAGTAAAGGGCAAGGTCATCAGCCCCAGCATTTT; CDR3: CASKGQGHQPQHF
V: TRBV7-2; J: TRBJ2-3; size: .; D: TRBD2; DNA: TGTGCCAGCAGCTTAGTGACGGGCGGGGGACTAAGATCAGATACGCAGTATTTT; CDR3: CASSLVTGGGLRSDTQYF
V: TRBV15; J: TRBJ2-6; size: .; D: .; DNA: TGTGCCACCAGCAGAGATTCCTACGTCCTGACTTTC; CDR3: CATSRDSYVLTF
V: TRBV7-2; J: TRBJ2-7; size: .; D: TRBD1; DNA: TGTGCCAGCAGCTGGGACAGGGGCCACGAGCAGTACTTC; CDR3: CASSWDRGHEQYF
V: TRBV6-5; J: TRBJ2-7; size: .; D: .; DNA: TGTGCCAGCAGCTCCCCCGGACGGTCCTACGAGCAGTACTTC; CDR3: CASSSPGRSYEQYF
V: TRBV9; J: TRBJ2-5; size: .; D: TRBD2; DNA: TGTGCCAGCAGCGTAGGTCTGGCTAGCGGGGCAGAGACCCAGTACTTC; CDR3: CASSVGLASGAETQYF
V: TRBV6-5; J: TRBJ1-1; size: .; D: .; DNA: TGTGCCAGCAGTTACTCCCCCGGTATGACTGAAGCTTTCTTT; CDR3: CASSYSPGMTEAFF
V: TRBV4-3; J: TRBJ1-2; size: .; D: .; DNA: TGCGCCAGCAGCCCACGGGGGCCCGTCGACGGCTACACCTTC; CDR3: CASSPRGPVDGYTF
V: TRBV19; J: TRBJ1-2; size: .; D: .; DNA: TGTGCCAGTAGCCGACCAGGTGCCTATGGCTACACCTTC; CDR3: CASSRPGAYGYTF
V: TRBV2; J: TRBJ2-7; size: once; D: .; DNA: TGTGCCAGCAGTGAAGTGCGGGGGCGCTCCTACGAGCAGTACTTC; CDR3: CASSEVRGRSYEQYF
V: TRBV6-1; J: TRBJ1-1; size: few; D: .; DNA: TGTGCCAGCAGTGACTTGGGGTGGAACACTGAAGCTTTCTTT; CDR3: CASSDLGWNTEAFF
V: TRBV7-9; J: TRBJ1-1; size: .; D: TRBD1; DNA: TGTGCCAGCAGCTTTACGGGACAGGGGGCGCGGGGCACTGAAGCTTTCTTT; CDR3: CASSFTGQGARGTEAFF
V: TRBV18; J: TRBJ1-1; size: few; D: .; DNA: TGTGCCAGCTCACCAGGGGTGATGAACACTGAAGCTTTCTTT; CDR3: CASSPGVMNTEAFF
V: TRBV7-6; J: TRBJ2-3; size: .; D: TRBD2; DNA: TGTGCCAGCAGCTTAGGTCTAGCGGGAAGCACAGATACGCAGTATTTT; CDR3: CASSLGLAGSTDTQYF
V: TRBV11-3; J: TRBJ1-1; size: .; D: .; DNA: TGTGCCAGCAGCTTACGTGGGCAGAACACTGAAGCTTTCTTT; CDR3: CASSLRGQNTEAFF
V: TRBV28; J: TRBJ2-5; size: .; D: .; DNA: TGTGCCAGCAGTTTCTTTTACCGAGAGACCCAGTACTTC; CDR3: CASSFFYRETQYF
V: TRBV5-6; J: TRBJ2-1; size: .; D: .; DNA: TGTGCCAGCAGCTTGGGACCAAGGATTGAGCAGTTCTTC; CDR3: CASSLGPRIEQFF
V: TRBV28; J: TRBJ2-6; size: .; D: .; DNA: TGTGCCAGCAGTATCCGGTCCGTCTCTGGGGCCAACGTCCTGACTTTC; CDR3: CASSIRSVSGANVLTF
V: TRBV9; J: TRBJ1-2; size: .; D: .; DNA: TGTGCCAGCAGCGTAAACTCCTTGGGATGGGGCTACACCTTC; CDR3: CASSVNSLGWGYTF
V: TRBV15; J: TRBJ1-1; size: .; D: .; DNA: TGTGCCACCAGCAGAGTAGGGGTAAACACTGAAGCTTTCTTT; CDR3: CATSRVGVNTEAFF